The 26 T cell receptor beta chains reported below all come from one sample, sequenced in a study of T-cell memory formation after mild COVID-19. TCRdb itself ran the 5' RACE reads through MiXCR, one entry per CDR3 protein. Of 400,000 or so distinct CDR3 sequences listed, 15% to 25% are singletons. Sequences were obtained from PBMCs or a T cell subset sorted from them (not recorded which). The receptors were gathered from an adult woman who had mild COVID-19 (a few samples of this study predate the infection). Cell type and time point are not known.

The rearrangement joins TRBV5-1 to TRBJ2-3; the D call may be TRBD1 or TRBD2 (5 bases each). Germline CDR1 and CDR2: SGHRS and YFSETQ. The length of the CDR3 is 15 residues. V lost 4 bases and J 2 bases, leaving 14 bases between the germline ends. The CDR3 here is CASSRDRINTDTQYF. In DNA, the CDR3 is TGCGCCAGCAGCCGGGACCGAATAAACACAGATACGCAGTATTTT.

This clonotype has a count of ten or more. The chain recombines TRBV5-1 with TRBJ2-7, with TRBD2 identical over 13 bases. Germline assignment: CDR1 SGHRS and CDR2 YFSETQ. V gave up 4 bases and J gave up 0 bases; unmatched junction bases: 7. The CDR3 is 17 residues long. CDR3 nucleotide sequence: TGCGCCAGCAGCACCGGGACTAGCGGGACCAACTCCTACGAGCAGTACTTC. This codes for CASSTGTSGTNSYEQYF.

This clonotype was counted between two and nine times. The chain couples TRBV21-1 to TRBJ2-7. TRBV21-1 is recorded as a pseudogene. The CDR3 consists of 15 residues. CDR3 coding DNA: TGTGCCAGCAGCAAAGAACGAAACGTTGCCTACGAGCAGTACTTC. Protein product: CASSKERNVAYEQYF.

The chain links TRBV7-2 to TRBJ1-2, with D tentatively TRBD1 (6 bases). The germline gives CDR1 SGHTA, CDR2 FQGNSA. The CDR3 runs to 14 residues. V lost 7 bases and J 3 bases, leaving 15 bases between the germline ends. CDR3 nucleotide sequence: TGTGCCAGCACCGCAGGGGTCGGCGACTATGGCTACACCTTC. It is translated as CASTAGVGDYGYTF. The complete variable domain, with remaining parts taken from reference TRBV7-2 and TRBJ1-2, reads GAGVSQSPSNKVTEKGKDVELRCDPISGHTALYWYRQSLGQGLEFLIYFQGNSAPDKSGLPSDRFSAERTGGSVSTLTIQRTQQEDSAVYLCASTAGVGDYGYTFGSGTRLTVV.

The chain recombines TRBV27 with TRBJ1-2; 8 bases are a match to TRBD1. Germline V gives CDR1 MNHEY, CDR2 SMNVEV (reference sequence). Germline trimming cut 6 bases from V and 1 base from J; bases unmatched to any gene: 7. CDR3 length: 15 amino acids. CDR3 bases: TGTGCCAGCAGGATAGGACAGGGCGTTAACTATGGCTACACCTTC. Translating gives CASRIGQGVNYGYTF.

This clonotype has ten or more counts. The V gene is TRBV28, the J gene TRBJ2-1; 9 bases line up with TRBD1. The V gene end was trimmed by 6 bases and the J gene end by 2 bases; junction bases not matched to a gene: 5. CDR3 length equals 15 residues. Germline V gene lookup returns CDR1 MDHEN and CDR2 SYDVKM. CDR3 amino acids: CASSPDRGTYNEQFF. Here the CDR3 DNA reads TGTGCCAGCAGCCCGGACAGGGGAACCTACAATGAGCAGTTCTTC.

CDR3 sequence (DNA): TGTGCCAGCAGTGAAACCGGGGGCAAGGTAGATACGCAGTATTTT. It encodes CASSETGGKVDTQYF. The chain couples TRBV2 to TRBJ2-3; D might be TRBD1 or TRBD2, each matching 6 bases. Germline-derived CDR1 and CDR2 are SNHLY and FYNNEI. V was clipped by 2 bases and J by 5 bases, with 14 bases between them. The CDR3 length is 15 residues.

This chain joins TRBV7-9 and TRBJ2-2, with TRBD1 matching 7 bases. V lost 1 base and J lost 1; bases outside the gene matches: 9. The CDR3 totals 18 residues. Germline V lookup: CDR1 SEHNR, CDR2 FQNEAQ (reference sequence). The CDR3 sequence: CASSLGSHGTENTGELFF. The CDR3 bases are TGTGCCAGCAGCTTAGGGTCGCACGGGACAGAGAACACCGGGGAGCTGTTTTTT.

The table lists this clonotype with a few counts. J is TRBJ1-2 and V is TRBV6-1, with D possibly TRBD1 on 5 matching bases. CDR3 length: 18 amino acids. Germline V gene sequence: CDR1 MNHNS, CDR2 SASEGT. The V and J ends lost 0 bases and 4 bases respectively, with 21 bases between them. The CDR3 DNA is TGTGCCAGCAGTGAAGCGCTATACGGGGGAAAACTTCTCTATGGCTACACCTTC. This codes for CASSEALYGGKLLYGYTF.

This clonotype was counted between two and nine times. The chain is built from TRBV20-1 and TRBJ1-5; a weak D match, TRBD1 (6 bases). CDR3 length: 15 amino acids. Between the trimmed V and J ends, which lost 6 bases and 0 bases, there was a span of 15 bases. CDR1 and CDR2 from the germline V gene are DFQATT and SNEGSKA (reference sequence). For the CDR3, the DNA is TGCAGTGCCATACCGGACAGTTATAGCAATCAGCCCCAGCATTTT. Translating gives CSAIPDSYSNQPQHF.

V gene TRBV7-6 combines with J gene TRBJ1-1; D gene unclear. The CDR3 spans 13 residues. Germline-derived CDR1 and CDR2 are SGHVS and FNYEAQ. V lost 4 bases and J 1 base, leaving 7 bases between the germline ends. The CDR3 reads CASSSAQNTEAFF. As DNA, the CDR3 is TGTGCCAGCAGCTCGGCCCAGAACACTGAAGCTTTCTTT. Filled out from reference TRBV7-6 and TRBJ1-1, the complete variable domain reads GAGVSQSPRYKVTKRGQDVALRCDPISGHVSLYWYRQALGQGPEFLTYFNYEAQQDKSGLPNDRFSAERPEGSISTLTIQRTEQRDSAMYRCASSSAQNTEAFFGQGTRLTVV.

This clonotype has more than one count but fewer than ten. The rearrangement joins TRBV7-9 to TRBJ2-5; D not certain. Germline V gene sequence: CDR1 SEHNR, CDR2 FQNEAQ (reference sequence). The CDR3 extends over 15 amino acids. Trimming took 3 bases from V and 1 from J, leaving 12 bases between them. CDR3 nucleotides: TGTGCCAGCAGCTTGCGGCTGGCGAGCCAAGAGACCCAGTACTTC. It is translated as CASSLRLASQETQYF.

This clonotype has ten or more counts. The chain couples TRBV4-2 to TRBJ2-7, with D possibly being TRBD2 (5 bases). Germline CDR1 is LGHNA and CDR2 is YNFKEQ. The CDR3 covers 15 residues. Trimming removed 2 bases from V and 0 bases from J, with 11 bases in between. The CDR3 DNA sequence: TGTGCCAGCAGCCAAATCCACGGGGACTCCTACGAGCAGTACTTC. It yields the protein CASSQIHGDSYEQYF.

J is TRBJ2-3 and V is TRBV5-1; 8 nucleotides align to TRBD2. V dropped 5 bases and J dropped 3; count of bases not matched to a gene: 8. Germline assignment: CDR1 SGHRS and CDR2 YFSETQ. The CDR3 has 15 amino acids. The CDR3 DNA sequence: TGCGCCAGCAGATCCAAAGCGGGAGTTACAGATACGCAGTATTTT. As protein: CASRSKAGVTDTQYF.

V gene TRBV6-2 or TRBV6-3 combines with J gene TRBJ2-1; D could derive from TRBD1 or TRBD2 (5 bases each). The CDR3 totals 13 residues. V lost 6 bases, J lost 4 bases, and 10 bases lay in between. Germline V lookup: CDR1 MNHEY, CDR2 SVGEGT. CDR3 loop: CASSWDPYNEQFF. The CDR3 region has the DNA TGTGCCAGCAGCTGGGACCCGTACAATGAGCAGTTCTTC.

This clonotype turned up a few times. J is TRBJ2-3 and V is TRBV30; D call uncertain. Per germline, CDR1 GTSNPN and CDR2 SVGIG (reference sequence). The CDR3 length is 14 residues. V dropped 0 bases and J dropped 5 bases, with 12 bases sitting between them. CDR3 nucleotides: TGTGCCTGGAGTGTCCCCCCCCGGGTAGATACGCAGTATTTT. Translated, it gives CAWSVPPRVDTQYF.

This clonotype showed up just a few times. V is TRBV7-3 and J is TRBJ1-2; tentative D call: TRBD1 (5 bases). Germline CDR1 SGHTA, CDR2 FQGTGA. Trimming cost V 8 bases and J 6 bases, with 22 bases left between them. The CDR3 has 15 amino acids. CDR3 protein: CASHLGTPSFNGYTF. The CDR3, as DNA: TGTGCCAGCCACCTGGGGACCCCCTCCTTTAATGGCTACACCTTC.

The J gene is TRBJ1-2, the V gene TRBV20-1; D is undetermined. Germline CDR1 reads DFQATT; CDR2 reads SNEGSKA (reference sequence). Trimming took off 5 bases at V and 8 bases at J, with 18 bases between the two ends. The CDR3 consists of 13 residues. CDR3 nucleotides: TGCAGTGCTCAACCTCAGCGCGGAGGAGGCTACACCTTC. Amino acid sequence: CSAQPQRGGGYTF.

The sample holds a few counts of this clonotype. This rearrangement joins TRBV5-1 to TRBJ2-3, with no clear D. In germline, CDR1 is SGHRS, CDR2 YFSETQ. V was shortened by 7 bases and J by 1 base, with 13 bases between the two germline ends. This CDR3 has 14 residues. The CDR3: CASGLSLRTDTQYF. CDR3 bases: TGCGCCAGCGGCCTCAGCCTCCGCACAGATACGCAGTATTTT.

The rearrangement joins TRBV7-8 to TRBJ1-5; D is undetermined. There are 14 residues in the CDR3. Deletions cut 1 base from V and 4 bases from J, with 8 bases between. Germline CDR1 is SGHVS and CDR2 is FQNEAQ. The CDR3 sequence is CASSLGVQNQPQHF. CDR3 sequence (DNA): TGTGCCAGCAGCTTAGGCGTGCAGAATCAGCCCCAGCATTTT.

This clonotype was detected a few times. CDR3 in DNA: TGTGCCATCTCAGGGGAGAAGGAGCTGTTTTTT. Its protein product is CAISGEKELFF. The rearrangement links TRBV12-3 or TRBV12-4 to TRBJ2-2; tentative D call: TRBD1 (6 bases). The CDR3 is 11 amino acids. V was shortened by 10 bases and J by 10 bases, with 13 bases between the two germline ends.

This clonotype was counted ten times or more. This sequence joins TRBV29-1 and TRBJ2-3, with D unresolved. The CDR3 is made up of 12 amino acids. Per germline, CDR1 SQVTM and CDR2 ANQGSEA. Trimming pared 0 bases from V and 6 bases from J, leaving 7 bases between. CDR3: CSVEDGSDTQYF. In DNA, the CDR3 is TGCAGCGTTGAAGATGGCAGCGATACGCAGTATTTT.

This clonotype was seen ten or more times. The chain employs TRBV6-1 and TRBJ1-6, with 7 bases matching TRBD1. This CDR3 comprises 12 residues. The ends lost 5 bases at V and 10 bases at J; junction bases unmatched: 2. CDR1 MNHNS and CDR2 SASEGT come from the germline V gene. Here the CDR3 reads CASSLQGSPLHF. The CDR3 DNA sequence: TGTGCCAGCAGTTTACAGGGGTCACCCCTCCACTTT.

V usage is TRBV11-3 and J usage is TRBJ2-5; D may be TRBD2 (5 bases). Between the trimmed V and J ends, which lost 6 bases and 5 bases, there was a span of 13 bases. Germline CDR1 reads SGHNT; CDR2 reads YENEEA. This CDR3 comprises 13 residues. The CDR3 loop reads CASRPSSQETQYF. Here the CDR3 DNA reads TGTGCCAGCAGACCTAGCTCCCAGGAGACCCAGTACTTC. Drawing the rest from reference TRBV11-3 and TRBJ2-5, the complete variable domain is EAGVVQSPRYKIIEKKQPVAFWCNPISGHNTLYWYLQNLGQGPELLIRYENEEAVDDSQLPKDRFSAERLKGVDSTLKIQPAELGDSAVYLCASRPSSQETQYFGPGTRLLVL.

The V call is TRBV20-1, the J call TRBJ1-4; D remains unclear. The length of the CDR3 is 13 residues. V was trimmed by 6 bases and J by 0 bases, leaving 8 bases between them. The germline CDR1 and CDR2 sequences are DFQATT and SNEGSKA (reference sequence). CDR3 sequence (DNA): TGCAGTGCCCATTATGCAACTAATGAAAAACTGTTTTTT. Residues: CSAHYATNEKLFF.

This clonotype was seen a few times. CDR3 in DNA: TGTGCCTGGAGAGCACCTCCGGGACCAACCCTCGTCCGCTCCTACGAGCAGTACTTC. This sequence encodes CAWRAPPGPTLVRSYEQYF. This rearrangement joins TRBV30 to TRBJ2-7; the D call may be TRBD1 or TRBD2 (5 bases each). Germline V CDR1 and CDR2: GTSNPN, SVGIG (reference sequence). The V end lost 3 bases, the J end lost 0 bases, and 27 bases lay between the germline ends. CDR3 length equals 19 residues.